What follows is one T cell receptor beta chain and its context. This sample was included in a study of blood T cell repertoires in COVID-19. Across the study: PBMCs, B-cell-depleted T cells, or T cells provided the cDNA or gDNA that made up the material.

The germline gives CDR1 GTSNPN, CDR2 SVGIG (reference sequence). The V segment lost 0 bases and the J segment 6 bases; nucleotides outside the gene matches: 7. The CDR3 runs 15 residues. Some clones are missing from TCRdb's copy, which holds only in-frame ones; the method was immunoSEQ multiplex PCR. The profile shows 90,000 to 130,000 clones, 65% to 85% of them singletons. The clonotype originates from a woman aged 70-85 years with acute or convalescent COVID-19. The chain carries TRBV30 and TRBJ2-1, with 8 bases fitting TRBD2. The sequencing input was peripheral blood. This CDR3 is CAWSVRAGVLNEQFF. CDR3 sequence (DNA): TGTGCCTGGAGTGTACGAGCGGGAGTCCTCAATGAGCAGTTCTTC.